This paragraph covers one T cell receptor beta chain sequence. As yet, its antigen is unknown. Researchers report isolating at least 6.5 million PBMCs per sample. With V trimmed by 0 bases and J by 8 bases, 17 bases remained unmatched. The germline V gene encodes CDR1 SGDLS and CDR2 YYNGEE. The CDR3 extends over 18 amino acids. The data were taken from a study of blood T cells in healthy people across ages. Study-level findings and limits: Possibly confounding the expanded clonotype changes was the fact that donor CMV status was unknown. PBMCs were not sorted, which prevented a conclusive comparison of naive versus antigen-experienced cells.

Sample-barcoded 5' priming and a J-beta primer mix drove a second PCR of roughly 6 to 12 cycles. TCRdb analysed the 5' RACE reads with MiXCR anew, one entry per CDR3 protein. The table records hundreds of thousands of distinct CDR3 sequences, roughly 50% of them present only once. Material: blood. The sequence came from a man aged 35 to 55 in good health. The gene calls are TRBV9 and TRBJ2-1; 7 nucleotides match TRBD1. The CDR3 DNA is TGTGCCAGCAGCGTAGGAGTGGGGACAGCCGCCGGTCGCGATGAGCAGTTCTTC. It is translated as CASSVGVGTAAGRDEQFF.